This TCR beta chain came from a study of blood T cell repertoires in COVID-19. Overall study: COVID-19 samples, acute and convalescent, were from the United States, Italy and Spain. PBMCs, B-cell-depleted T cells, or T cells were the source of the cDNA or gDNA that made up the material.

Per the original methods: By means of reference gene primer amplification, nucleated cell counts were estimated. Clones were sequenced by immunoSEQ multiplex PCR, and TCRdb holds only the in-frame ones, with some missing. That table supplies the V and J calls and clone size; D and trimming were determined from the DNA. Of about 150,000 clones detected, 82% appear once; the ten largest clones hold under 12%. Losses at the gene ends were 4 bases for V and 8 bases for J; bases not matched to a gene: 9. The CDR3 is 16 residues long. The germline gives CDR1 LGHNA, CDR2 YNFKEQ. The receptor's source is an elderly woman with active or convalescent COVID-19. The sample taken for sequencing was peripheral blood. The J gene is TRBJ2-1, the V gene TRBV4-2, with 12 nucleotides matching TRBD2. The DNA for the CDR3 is TGTGCCAGCAGCCCCCTAGGACTAGCGGGATTGGATGAGCAGTTCTTC. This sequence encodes CASSPLGLAGLDEQFF.